Sequencing of this TCR beta chain was carried out in a study of blood T cell repertoires in COVID-19. Profiled with immunoSEQ multiplex PCR; TCRdb holds only in-frame clones, not every one. The sample contains roughly 54,000 clones, 85% to 90% of which appear only once. V lost 2 bases to trimming and J lost 3 bases, with 9 bases between them. Germline lookup yields CDR1 SGHTS and CDR2 YDEGEE. The CDR3 runs to 14 residues. This clonotype was sampled from a human donor in a cohort sampled during active COVID-19. The source material was peripheral blood. This chain connects TRBV5-8 to TRBJ2-1; D remains ambiguous. CDR3 in amino acids: CASSFGLHYNEQFF. DNA of the CDR3: TGTGCCAGCAGCTTTGGGCTACACTACAATGAGCAGTTCTTC.